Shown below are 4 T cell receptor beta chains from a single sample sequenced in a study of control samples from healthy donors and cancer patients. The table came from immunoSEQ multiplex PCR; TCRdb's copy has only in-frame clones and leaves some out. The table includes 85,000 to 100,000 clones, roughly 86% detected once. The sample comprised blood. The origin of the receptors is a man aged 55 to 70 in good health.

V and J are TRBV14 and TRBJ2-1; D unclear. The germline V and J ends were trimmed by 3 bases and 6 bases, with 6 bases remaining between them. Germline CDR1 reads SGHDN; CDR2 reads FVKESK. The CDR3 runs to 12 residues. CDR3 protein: CASSHWVNEQFF. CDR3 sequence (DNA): TGTGCCAGCAGCCACTGGGTCAATGAGCAGTTCTTC.

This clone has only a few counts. The CDR3 protein is CASSVGPMVTEAFF. CDR3 sequence (DNA): TGTGCCAGCAGCGTAGGGCCAATGGTAACTGAAGCTTTCTTT. This chain uses TRBV9 with TRBJ1-1; no reliable D call. V lost 0 bases and J lost 5, with 11 bases in between. CDR1 and CDR2 (germline): SGDLS, YYNGEE. This CDR3 spans 14 amino acids.

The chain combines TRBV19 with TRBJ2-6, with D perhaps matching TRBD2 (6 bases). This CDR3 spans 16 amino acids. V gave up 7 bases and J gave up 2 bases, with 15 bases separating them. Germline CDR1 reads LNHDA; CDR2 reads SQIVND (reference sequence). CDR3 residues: CASNSVGGAGANVLTF. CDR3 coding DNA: TGTGCCAGTAACAGTGTAGGAGGGGCTGGGGCCAACGTCCTGACTTTC.

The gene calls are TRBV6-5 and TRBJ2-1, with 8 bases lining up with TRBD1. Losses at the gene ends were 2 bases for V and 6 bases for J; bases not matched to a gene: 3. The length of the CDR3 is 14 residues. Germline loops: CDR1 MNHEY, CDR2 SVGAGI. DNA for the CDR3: TGTGCCAGCAGTTACCCAGGGGGCGGCAATGAGCAGTTCTTC. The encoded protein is CASSYPGGGNEQFF.